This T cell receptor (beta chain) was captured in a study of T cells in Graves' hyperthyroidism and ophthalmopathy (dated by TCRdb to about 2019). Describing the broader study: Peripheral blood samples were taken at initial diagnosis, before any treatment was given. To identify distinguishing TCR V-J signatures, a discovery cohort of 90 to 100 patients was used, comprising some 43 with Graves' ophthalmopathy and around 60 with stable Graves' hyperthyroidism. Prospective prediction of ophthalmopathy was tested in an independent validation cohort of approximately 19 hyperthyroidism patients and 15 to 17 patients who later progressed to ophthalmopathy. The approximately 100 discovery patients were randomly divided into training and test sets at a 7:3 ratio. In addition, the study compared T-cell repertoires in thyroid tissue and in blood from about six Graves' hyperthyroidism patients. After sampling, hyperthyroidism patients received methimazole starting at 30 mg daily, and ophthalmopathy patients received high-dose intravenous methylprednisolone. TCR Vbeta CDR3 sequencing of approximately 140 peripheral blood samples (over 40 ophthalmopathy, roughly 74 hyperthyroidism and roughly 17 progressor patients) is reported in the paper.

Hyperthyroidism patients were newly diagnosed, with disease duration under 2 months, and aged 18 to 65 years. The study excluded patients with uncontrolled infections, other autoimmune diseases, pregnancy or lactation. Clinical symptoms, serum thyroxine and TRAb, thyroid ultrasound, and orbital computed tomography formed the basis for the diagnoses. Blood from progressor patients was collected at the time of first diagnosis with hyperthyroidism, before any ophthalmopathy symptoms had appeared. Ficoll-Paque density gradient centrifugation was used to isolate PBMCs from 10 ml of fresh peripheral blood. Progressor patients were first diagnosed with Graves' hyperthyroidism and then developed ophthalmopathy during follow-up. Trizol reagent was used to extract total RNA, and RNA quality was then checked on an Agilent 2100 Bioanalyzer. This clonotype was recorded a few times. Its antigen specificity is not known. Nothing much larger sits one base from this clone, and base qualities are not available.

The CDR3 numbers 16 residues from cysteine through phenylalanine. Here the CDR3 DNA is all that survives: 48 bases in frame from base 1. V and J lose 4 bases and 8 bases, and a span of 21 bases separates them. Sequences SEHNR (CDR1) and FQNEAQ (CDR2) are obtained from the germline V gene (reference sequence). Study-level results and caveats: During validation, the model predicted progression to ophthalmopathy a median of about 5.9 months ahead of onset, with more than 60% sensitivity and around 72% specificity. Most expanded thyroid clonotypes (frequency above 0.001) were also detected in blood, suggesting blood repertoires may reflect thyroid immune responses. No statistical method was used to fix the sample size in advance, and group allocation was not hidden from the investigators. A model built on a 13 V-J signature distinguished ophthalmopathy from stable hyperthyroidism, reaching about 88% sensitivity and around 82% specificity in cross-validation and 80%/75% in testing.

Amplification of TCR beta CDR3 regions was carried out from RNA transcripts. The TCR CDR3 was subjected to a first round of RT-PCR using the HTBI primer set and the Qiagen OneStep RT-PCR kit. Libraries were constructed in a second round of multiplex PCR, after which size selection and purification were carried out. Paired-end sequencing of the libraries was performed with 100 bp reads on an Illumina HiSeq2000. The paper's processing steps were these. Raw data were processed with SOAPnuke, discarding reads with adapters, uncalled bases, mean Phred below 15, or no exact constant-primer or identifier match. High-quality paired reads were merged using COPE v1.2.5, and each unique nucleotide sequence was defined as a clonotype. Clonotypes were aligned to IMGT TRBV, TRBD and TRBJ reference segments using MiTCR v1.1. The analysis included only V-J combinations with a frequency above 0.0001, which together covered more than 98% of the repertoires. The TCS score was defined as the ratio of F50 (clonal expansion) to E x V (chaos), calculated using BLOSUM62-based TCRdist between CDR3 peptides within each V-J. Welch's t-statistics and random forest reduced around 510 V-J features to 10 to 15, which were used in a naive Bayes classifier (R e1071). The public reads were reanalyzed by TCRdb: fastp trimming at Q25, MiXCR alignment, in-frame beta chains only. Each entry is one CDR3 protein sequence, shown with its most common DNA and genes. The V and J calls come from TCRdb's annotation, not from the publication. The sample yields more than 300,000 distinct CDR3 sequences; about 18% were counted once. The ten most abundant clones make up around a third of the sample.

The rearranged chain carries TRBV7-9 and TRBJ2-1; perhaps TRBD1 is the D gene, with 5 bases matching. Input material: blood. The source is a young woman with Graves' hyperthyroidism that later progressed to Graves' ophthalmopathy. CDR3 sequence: CASSSPTAQATHEQFF. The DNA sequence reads TGTGCCAGCAGCTCCCCGACAGCGCAGGCGACCCATGAGCAGTTCTTC. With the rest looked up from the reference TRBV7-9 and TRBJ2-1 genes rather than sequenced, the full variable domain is DTGVSQNPRHKITKRGQNVTFRCDPISEHNRLYWYRQTLGQGPEFLTYFQNEAQLEKSRLLSDRFSAERPKGSFSTLEIQRTEQGDSAMYLCASSSPTAQATHEQFFGPGTRLTVL.